The sequence of this TCR beta chain was determined in a study of T-cell memory formation after mild COVID-19. Study-level findings and limits: The second-wave clones peaking on day 37 were not confirmed as SARS-CoV-2-specific. Mainly CM and EM harbored the contracting CD4+ clones; mainly EMRA harbored the CD8+ ones.

In regard to this clonotype: The antigen is not known.

MiXCR was run by TCRdb on the 5' RACE reads, yielding one entry per CDR3 protein. This table holds under 600,000 distinct CDR3 sequences, roughly 22% found once. Material for sequencing was PBMCs or a T cell subset sorted from them (not recorded which). The sequence came from an adult woman who had mild COVID-19 (a few samples of this study predate the infection). Cell type and time point are not known.

CDR3 in amino acids: CASSPRRGGHNEQYF. CDR3 DNA: TGTGCCAGCAGCCCCCGGCGGGGGGGCCACAACGAGCAGTACTTC. The rearrangement links TRBV7-2 to TRBJ2-7, with 9 bases fitting TRBD2. The CDR3 covers 15 residues. The germline V gene has CDR1 SGHTA and CDR2 FQGNSA. V lost 5 bases and J lost 5; bases outside the gene matches: 10.